Below are 29 T cell receptor beta chains sequenced from a single sample in a study of blood T cell repertoires in COVID-19. The table came from immunoSEQ multiplex PCR; TCRdb's copy has only in-frame clones and leaves some out. In the table there are about 160,000 clones, approximately 81% of which are singletons. Sequencing was performed on peripheral blood. These receptors were taken from a woman over 75 with active or convalescent COVID-19.

V usage is TRBV11-2 and J usage is TRBJ2-5; D might be TRBD2 (5 bases). Per germline, CDR1 SGHAT and CDR2 FQNNGV. This CDR3 is built from 14 residues. Trimming shortened V by 5 bases and J by 0 bases, and 10 bases separated the two germline ends. CDR3 nucleotides: TGTGCCAGCAGCCCCTCCGGGAACCAAGAGACCCAGTACTTC. Translated: CASSPSGNQETQYF.

The V gene is TRBV21-1, the J gene TRBJ1-3; TRBD1 was called by the table and not checked on the DNA. TRBV21-1 has pseudogene status. The CDR3 is 17 amino acids. The CDR3 loop reads CASSDRDRGRGGNTIYF. CDR3 DNA: TGTGCCAGCAGCGACCGGGACAGGGGGCGAGGTGGAAACACCATATATTTT.

The chain recombines TRBV6-5 with TRBJ1-2, with D maybe TRBD1 (6 bases). The CDR3 loop spans 13 amino acids. The ends were cut back, 6 bases at V and 4 bases at J, with 12 bases in the middle. Germline CDR1 MNHEY, CDR2 SVGAGI. CDR3 nucleotide sequence: TGTGCCAGCAGGAGACAGGAGTTCTATGGCTACACCTTC. Amino acids: CASRRQEFYGYTF.

This clone was observed a few times. The chain is built from TRBV7-9 and TRBJ1-2; 11 bases align to TRBD1. This CDR3 comprises 15 residues. The germline V gene encodes CDR1 SEHNR and CDR2 FQNEAQ (reference sequence). Trimming cost V 1 base and J 4 bases; bases outside gene matches: 2. Here the CDR3 DNA reads TGTGCCAGCAGCTTAGAAGGGACAGGGGGCTATGGCTACACCTTC. This gives the protein CASSLEGTGGYGYTF.

The V call is TRBV9, the J call TRBJ2-1, with 11 bases matching TRBD2. Trimming at V came to 6 bases and at J to 0 bases, leaving 5 bases not matched to a gene. The CDR3 extends over 16 amino acids. Looked up from germline, CDR1 is SGDLS and CDR2 is YYNGEE. In DNA form, the CDR3 reads TGTGCCAGCACCCAGCTAGCGGGAGGCTCCTACAATGAGCAGTTCTTC. It yields the protein CASTQLAGGSYNEQFF.

The chain uses TRBV19 and TRBJ1-1; 8 bases fit TRBD1. CDR3 size: 15 residues. Germline V lookup: CDR1 LNHDA, CDR2 SQIVND (reference sequence). With V trimmed by 5 bases and J by 3 bases, 8 bases remained unmatched. The CDR3: CASSSRGHRDTEAFF. Written as DNA, the CDR3 is TGTGCCAGTAGTTCCAGGGGGCATAGGGACACTGAAGCTTTCTTT.

The chain carries TRBV2 and TRBJ1-1; unclear D gene. The germline gives CDR1 SNHLY, CDR2 FYNNEI. The length of the CDR3 is 12 residues. Trimming removed 8 bases from V and 0 bases from J, with 7 bases in between. The DNA of the CDR3 is TGTGCCAGCGTAATTGTGAACACTGAAGCTTTCTTT. This encodes CASVIVNTEAFF. Variable domain in full (rest from reference TRBV2 and TRBJ1-1): EPEVTQTPSHQVTQMGQEVILRCVPISNHLYFYWYRQILGQKVEFLVSFYNNEISEKSEIFDDQFSVERPDGSNFTLKIRSTKLEDSAMYFCASVIVNTEAFFGQGTRLTVV.

The V gene is TRBV4-1, the J gene TRBJ1-5; no clear D gene. The ends were cut back, 7 bases at V and 2 bases at J, with 6 bases in the middle. There are 12 residues in the CDR3. The germline V gene has CDR1 MGHRA and CDR2 YSYEKL. The CDR3 reads CASIGGNQPQHF. In DNA, the CDR3 is TGCGCCAGCATCGGAGGCAATCAGCCCCAGCATTTT.

The CDR3 region has the DNA TGTGCCAGCAGCGACAGAAACTATGGCTACACCTTC. This encodes CASSDRNYGYTF. This sequence joins TRBV11-1 and TRBJ1-2, with D possibly TRBD1 on 5 matching bases. The CDR3 runs to 12 residues. Trimming stripped 5 bases from V and 2 bases from J, with 6 bases between. Germline CDR1 and CDR2: SGHAT and FQDESV (reference sequence).

The gene calls are TRBV11-2 and TRBJ2-2, with D perhaps TRBD1 (6 bases). The germline V gene has CDR1 SGHAT and CDR2 FQNNGV. V lost 5 bases and J 1 base, leaving 11 bases between the germline ends. This CDR3 contains 15 residues. The CDR3 DNA is TGTGCCAGCAGCAGGGACATATTGAACACCGGGGAGCTGTTTTTT. Amino acids: CASSRDILNTGELFF.

The V and J genes are TRBV2 and TRBJ2-7; no clear D. The CDR3 has 12 amino acids. The germline V gene encodes CDR1 SNHLY and CDR2 FYNNEI. Trimming took 4 bases from V and 3 from J, leaving 7 bases between them. DNA of the CDR3: TGTGCCAGCAGTGCGCCTAGCTACGAGCAGTACTTC. The encoded protein is CASSAPSYEQYF.

The J gene is TRBJ1-5, the V gene TRBV9; tentatively, D is TRBD1 (6 bases). Trimming shortened V by 4 bases and J by 4 bases, and 9 bases separated the two germline ends. Germline loops: CDR1 SGDLS, CDR2 YYNGEE. The CDR3 length is 13 residues. This chain's CDR3 is CASSRDINQPQHF. CDR3 nucleotide sequence: TGTGCCAGCAGCCGGGACATAAATCAGCCCCAGCATTTT.

The chain carries TRBV4-2 and TRBJ1-2; D is uncertain. V gave up 0 bases and J gave up 1 base, with 9 bases separating them. CDR3 size: 15 residues. Germline CDR1 is LGHNA and CDR2 is YNFKEQ. CDR3 nucleotides: TGTGCCAGCAGCCAAGAGGATCGGGTTAACTATGGCTACACCTTC. This sequence encodes CASSQEDRVNYGYTF.

The chain combines TRBV10-2 with TRBJ1-2; possibly TRBD1 for D (5 bases). CDR1 and CDR2 (germline): WSHSY, SAAADI. V lost 6 bases and J 6 bases, leaving 14 bases between the germline ends. The CDR3 is 13 amino acids. The CDR3 nucleotides are TGCGCCAGCAGGTCCGGGACTGCGCATGGCTACACCTTC. This gives the protein CASRSGTAHGYTF.

The J gene is TRBJ2-5, the V gene TRBV11-2; 7 bases line up with TRBD1. After removal of 4 bases from V and 5 bases from J, the junction contained 10 bases not matched to a gene. The CDR3 runs to 15 residues. In germline, CDR1 is SGHAT, CDR2 FQNNGV. CDR3 region: CASSWAQGGLETQYF. The DNA for the CDR3 is TGTGCCAGCAGCTGGGCCCAAGGGGGCTTGGAGACCCAGTACTTC.

This rearrangement joins TRBV5-1 to TRBJ1-1; 8 bases agree with TRBD1. Losses at the gene ends were 4 bases for V and 1 base for J; bases not matched to a gene: 3. The CDR3 is 14 residues long. Germline V gives CDR1 SGHRS, CDR2 YFSETQ. As DNA, the CDR3 is TGCGCCAGCAGCGGTGGGACAGGGAACACTGAAGCTTTCTTT. Translating it yields CASSGGTGNTEAFF.

The chain employs TRBV7-3 and TRBJ2-1; the D gene is possibly TRBD2 (6 bases). The V end was cut by 5 bases, the J end by 7 bases, with 15 bases between. This CDR3 spans 14 amino acids. Germline V gene sequence: CDR1 SGHTA, CDR2 FQGTGA. The CDR3 here is CASSRTGVRNEQFF. The CDR3 region has the DNA TGTGCCAGCAGCCGGACGGGAGTGAGGAATGAGCAGTTCTTC.

This chain uses TRBV4-2 with TRBJ2-3, with D hard to call. Trimming took off 0 bases at V and 0 bases at J, with 10 bases between the two ends. There are 16 residues in the CDR3. In germline, CDR1 is LGHNA, CDR2 YNFKEQ. DNA for the CDR3: TGTGCCAGCAGCCAAGAAGACTCCCTAAGCACAGATACGCAGTATTTT. Its translation: CASSQEDSLSTDTQYF.

This chain joins TRBV10-3 and TRBJ2-7; 9 bases are a match to TRBD2. The CDR3 consists of 20 residues. Germline V gene sequence: CDR1 ENHRY, CDR2 SYGVKD. After removal of 3 bases from V and 1 base from J, the junction contained 19 bases not matched to a gene. This CDR3 reads CAISDVGGGSVAGVSYEQYF. The CDR3 DNA sequence: TGTGCCATCAGTGATGTCGGGGGGGGTTCGGTAGCGGGAGTTTCCTACGAGCAGTACTTC.

The chain combines TRBV15 with TRBJ1-1; TRBD1 is a possible D gene (6 bases). The length of the CDR3 is 15 residues. V shed 5 bases and J shed 4 bases, with 17 bases lying between them. Germline-derived CDR1 and CDR2 are LNHNV and YYDKDF (reference sequence). The CDR3 is CATSSRGAIGTEAFF. In DNA, the CDR3 is TGTGCCACCAGCTCCAGGGGCGCCATAGGCACTGAAGCTTTCTTT.

The V gene is TRBV28, the J gene TRBJ2-3, with D maybe TRBD1 (5 bases). CDR3 length equals 15 residues. Trimming shortened V by 6 bases and J by 0 bases, and 13 bases separated the two germline ends. From germline, CDR1 is MDHEN and CDR2 SYDVKM. CDR3 bases: TGTGCCAGCAGCTACTGGACACGCAGCACAGATACGCAGTATTTT. Amino acids: CASSYWTRSTDTQYF.

This clone was found a few times. The rearrangement joins TRBV6-5 to TRBJ1-1; perhaps TRBD1 as D (5 bases). Germline V CDR1 and CDR2: MNHEY, SVGAGI. V was clipped by 0 bases and J by 10 bases, with 9 bases between them. The CDR3 extends over 12 amino acids. The CDR3 DNA follows: TGTGCCAGCAGTTACTCGGAGGGGATAGCTTTCTTT. Translated: CASSYSEGIAFF.

The chain recombines TRBV3-1 (or the pseudogene TRBV3-2) with TRBJ2-7; 8 positions agree with TRBD1. Germline V gene lookup returns CDR1 LGHDT and CDR2 YNNKEL (reference sequence). The CDR3 contains 14 residues. The trim removed 9 bases at V and 3 bases at J, leaving 10 bases unmatched. CDR3 coding DNA: TGTGCCAGTGCGGCCCAGGGGGCGTTCTACGAGCAGTACTTC. Residues: CASAAQGAFYEQYF.

The chain employs TRBV5-1 and TRBJ2-3; D perhaps matches TRBD1 (7 bases). Between the trimmed V and J ends, which lost 4 bases and 0 bases, there was a span of 15 bases. Per the germline V gene, CDR1 is SGHRS and CDR2 is YFSETQ. The CDR3 sequence is 16 residues long. The CDR3 sequence: CASSINQGGSTDTQYF. The CDR3 DNA is TGCGCCAGCAGCATAAACCAGGGGGGAAGCACAGATACGCAGTATTTT.

This clone was seen more than once but under ten times. CDR3 sequence reads: CASSPVSFAEAFF. CDR3 coding DNA: TGTGCCAGCTCACCGGTCAGTTTTGCTGAAGCTTTCTTT. This chain connects TRBV18 to TRBJ1-1; no clear D gene. This CDR3 has 13 amino acids. V was clipped by 3 bases and J by 6 bases, with 11 bases between them. CDR1 and CDR2 (germline): KGHSH, LQKENI.

The chain carries TRBV7-3 and TRBJ2-2; 9 bases line up with TRBD2. CDR1 and CDR2 (germline): SGHTA, FQGTGA. CDR3 size: 15 residues. V lost 5 bases and J lost 7; bases outside the gene matches: 8. The CDR3 DNA reads TGTGCCAGCAGCGCATTAGCGGGAGTGGGCGGGGAGCTGTTTTTT. Its protein product is CASSALAGVGGELFF.

The J gene is TRBJ2-2, the V gene TRBV7-3; TRBD2 matches at 8 bases. Unmatched junction bases numbered 13, after V lost 5 bases and J lost 8 bases. The germline CDR1 and CDR2 sequences are SGHTA and FQGTGA. The CDR3 loop spans 16 amino acids. The CDR3 DNA is TGTGCCAGCAGCCTAGGGGGACTAGTGCCCCCAGGGGAGCTGTTTTTT. Amino acid sequence: CASSLGGLVPPGELFF.

The chain recombines TRBV19 with TRBJ1-2; TRBD1 matches at 7 bases. Germline CDR1 LNHDA, CDR2 SQIVND (reference sequence). CDR3 length: 16 residues. V lost 5 bases, J lost 3 bases, and 12 bases stayed unmatched. The CDR3 here is CASSGDRHGEHYGYTF. CDR3 nucleotide sequence: TGTGCCAGTAGTGGGGACAGACATGGAGAGCACTATGGCTACACCTTC.

The J gene is TRBJ1-5, the V gene TRBV5-8; TRBD1 matches at 9 bases. The ends lost 6 bases at V and 4 bases at J; junction bases unmatched: 5. The CDR3 loop spans 14 amino acids. Germline values: CDR1 SGHTS, CDR2 YDEGEE. CDR3 DNA sequence: TGTGCCAGCACCTCCGGGACAGGGAATCAGCCCCAGCATTTT. Its protein is CASTSGTGNQPQHF.